The sequence of this T cell receptor beta chain was determined in a study of shared clonotypes between healthy human individuals. The study, taken as a whole, reports: Few donors limited the genetic and exposure-history diversity represented. The four-donor shared clonotypes exceeded non-shared clonotypes in generation probability, with non-shared ones scoring lower.

The study separated CD4+ cells into CD45RA+ naive and CD45RA-negative memory subsets. V lost 0 bases to trimming and J lost 0 bases, with 6 bases between them. Germline V CDR1 and CDR2: SGHRS, YFSETQ. The CDR3 totals 14 residues. Deep was the level used in running the assay. Some clones are missing from TCRdb's copy, which holds only in-frame ones; the method was immunoSEQ multiplex PCR. Here the sample spans around 1,100,000 clones, approximately 77% being singletons. Turning to this clone: The antigen is unknown. A clone one base away is much larger, so this may be a read error. The same CDR3 also results from other DNA sequences found in this sample.

The TCR originated in a man younger than 30 in good health. Some clones in this sample may be carry-over from other donors' samples. V usage is TRBV5-1 and J usage is TRBJ1-1, with D unresolved. Sequencing was done on a sample of memory CD4+ T cells from PBMCs. Subset noted: CD45RA-negative fraction. CDR3 in DNA: TGCGCCAGCAGCTTGGATAGGGTGAACACTGAAGCTTTCTTT. Its protein product is CASSLDRVNTEAFF.